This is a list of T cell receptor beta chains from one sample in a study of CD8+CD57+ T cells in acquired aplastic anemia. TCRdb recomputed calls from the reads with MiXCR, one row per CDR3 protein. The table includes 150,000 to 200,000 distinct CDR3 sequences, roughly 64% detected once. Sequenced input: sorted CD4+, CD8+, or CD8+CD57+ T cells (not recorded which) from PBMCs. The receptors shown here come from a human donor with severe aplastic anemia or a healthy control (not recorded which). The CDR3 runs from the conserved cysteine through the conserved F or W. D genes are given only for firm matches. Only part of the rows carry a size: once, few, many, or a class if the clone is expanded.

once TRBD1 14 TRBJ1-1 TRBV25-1 TGTGCCAGCGTTTGGGGACAGGGGGCCACTGAAGCTTTCTTT CASVWGQGATEAFF
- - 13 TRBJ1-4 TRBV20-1 TGCAGTGCTTTGTCGCGGGGATATGAAAAACTGTTTTTT CSALSRGYEKLFF
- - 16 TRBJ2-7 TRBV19 TGTGCCAGTAGTCCTTCCCTGGGGAGCTCCATCTACGAGCAGTACTTC CASSPSLGSSIYEQYF
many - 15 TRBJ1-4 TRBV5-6 TGTGCCAGCAGCTTGGTGGACAGCCTTAATGAAAAACTGTTTTTT CASSLVDSLNEKLFF
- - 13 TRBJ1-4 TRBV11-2 TGTGCCAGCCGGGGGTCAACTAATGAAAAACTGTTTTTT CASRGSTNEKLFF
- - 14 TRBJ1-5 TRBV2 TGTGCCAGCTCCGTGGGACCGACCAATCAGCCCCAGCATTTT CASSVGPTNQPQHF
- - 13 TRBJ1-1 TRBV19 TGTGCCAGTACGGCCGTGGGGGACACTGAAGCTTTCTTT CASTAVGDTEAFF
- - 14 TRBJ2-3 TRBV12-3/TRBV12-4 TGTGCCAGCAGCTATGGGGGGATCACAGATACGCAGTATTTT CASSYGGITDTQYF
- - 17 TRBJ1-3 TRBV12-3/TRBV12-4 TGTGCCAGCAGCATTACTCTAGCGGGGGGCTCTGGAAACACCATATATTTT CASSITLAGGSGNTIYF
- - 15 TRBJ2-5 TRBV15 TGTGCCACCAGCAGAGTTCGCCCTGTGTTAGAGACCCAGTACTTC CATSRVRPVLETQYF
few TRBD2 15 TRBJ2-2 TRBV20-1 TGCAGTGCCCGCCGTCCTAGCGGGGACACCGGGGAGCTGTTTTTT CSARRPSGDTGELFF
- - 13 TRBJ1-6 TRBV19 TGTGCCAGTATTAGGCAGGGCGGTTCACCCCTCCACTTT CASIRQGGSPLHF
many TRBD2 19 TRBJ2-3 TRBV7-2 TGTGCCAGCAGCTTCCCGGGACTAGCGGGGGGGCTAGCGACAGATACGCAGTATTTT CASSFPGLAGGLATDTQYF
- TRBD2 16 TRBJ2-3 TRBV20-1 TGCAGTGCTAGTCGGGGACTAGCGGGGGACACAGATACGCAGTATTTT CSASRGLAGDTDTQYF
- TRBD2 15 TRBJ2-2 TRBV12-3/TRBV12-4 TGTGCCAGCACGCCGGGACTACCGAACACCGGGGAGCTGTTTTTT CASTPGLPNTGELFF
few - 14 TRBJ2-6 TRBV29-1 TGCAGCGTTGAAGAAAGTCCTGGGGCCAACGTCCTGACTTTC CSVEESPGANVLTF
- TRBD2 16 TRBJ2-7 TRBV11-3 TGTGCCAGCAGCGCGGGACTAGCGGGGGGAAGGGACGAGCAGTACTTC CASSAGLAGGRDEQYF
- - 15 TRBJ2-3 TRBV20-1 TGCAGTGCTAGACCACCCTTCCAGAGCACAGATACGCAGTATTTT CSARPPFQSTDTQYF
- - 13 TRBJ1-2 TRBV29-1 TGCAGCGTTGAACAGGTTATCAACTATGGCTACACCTTC CSVEQVINYGYTF
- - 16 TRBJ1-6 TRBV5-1 TGCGCCAGCAGCTTGGGAGCAGTATTAAATAATTCACCCCTCCACTTT CASSLGAVLNNSPLHF
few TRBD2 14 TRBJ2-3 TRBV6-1 TGTGCCAGCACCAAGGGACTAGCGTCGGATACGCAGTATTTT CASTKGLASDTQYF
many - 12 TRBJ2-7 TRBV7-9 TGTGCCAGCAGCGGACCCGTTTTGGAGCAGTACTTC CASSGPVLEQYF
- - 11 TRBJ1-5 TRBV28 TGTGCCAGCAGCATCGGCAGGGGAGAGCATTTT CASSIGRGEHF
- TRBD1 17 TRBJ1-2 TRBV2 TGTGCCAGCGGGGTTCTTGGATCGGGACAGTCGCGTTTGGGCTACACCTTC CASGVLGSGQSRLGYTF
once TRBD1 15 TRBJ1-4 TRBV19 TGTGCCAGTAGTACCCGGACAGGGGTTACTGAAAAACTGTTTTTT CASSTRTGVTEKLFF
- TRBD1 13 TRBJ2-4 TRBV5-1 TGCGCCAGCAGCTGGGACAGCCAGGGGGTGCCGTACTTC CASSWDSQGVPYF
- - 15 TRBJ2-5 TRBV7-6 TGTGCCAGCAGCCAAGATACAGAATTAGTGGAGACCCAGTACTTC CASSQDTELVETQYF
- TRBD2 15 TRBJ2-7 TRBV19 TGTGCCAGTAGGAACCTGCTAGCGGGGGGGTACGAGCAGTACTTC CASRNLLAGGYEQYF
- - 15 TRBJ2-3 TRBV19 TGTGCCAGTAGCTCTGGGGGGGGGCGAACAGATACGCAGTATTTT CASSSGGGRTDTQYF
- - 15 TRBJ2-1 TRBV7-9 TGTGCCAGCAGCCTAGGGTATGGGGCAGTCTATGAGCAGTTCTTC CASSLGYGAVYEQFF
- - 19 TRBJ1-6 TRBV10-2 TGCGCCAGCAGTGAGTCTAGGCACGGCCCGAGCTCCTATAATTCACCCCTCCACTTT CASSESRHGPSSYNSPLHF
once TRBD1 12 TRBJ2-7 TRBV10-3 TGTGCCTCGGGACAGGGTCCCTACGAGCAGTACTTC CASGQGPYEQYF
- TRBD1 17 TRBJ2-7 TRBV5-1 TGCGCCAGCAGGGTCGACAGGGGTAGAAAAACGGCCTACGAGCAGTACTTC CASRVDRGRKTAYEQYF
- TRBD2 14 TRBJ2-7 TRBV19 TGTGCCAGTAGCATAGCGGGGTCGACCTACGAGCAGTACTTC CASSIAGSTYEQYF
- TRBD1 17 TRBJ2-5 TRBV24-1 TGTGCCACCAGTGATTTCCCAGGGGGCGGGAAGTTCGGGACCCAGTACTTC CATSDFPGGGKFGTQYF
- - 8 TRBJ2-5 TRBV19 TGTGCCAGTAGTACCCAGTACTTC CASSTQYF
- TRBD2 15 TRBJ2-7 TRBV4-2 TGTGCCAGCAGCCCTAGCGGGGGGGCCGCTTACGAGCAGTACTTC CASSPSGGAAYEQYF
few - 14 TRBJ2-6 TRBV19 TGTGCCAGTAGTGAAAGCTCTGGGGCCAACGTCCTGACTTTC CASSESSGANVLTF
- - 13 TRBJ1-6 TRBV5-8 TGTGCCAGCACCCGACAGGAGAATTCACCCCTCCACTTT CASTRQENSPLHF
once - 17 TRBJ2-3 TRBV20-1 TGCAGTGCCCCGATTTTGACCAACAACCCTGAGGGAAATACGCAGTATTTT CSAPILTNNPEGNTQYF
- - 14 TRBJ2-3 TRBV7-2 TGTGCCAGCAGCACGCGAGGGGCCACAGATACGCAGTATTTT CASSTRGATDTQYF
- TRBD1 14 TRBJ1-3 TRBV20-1 TGCAGTGCTAGACAGGGGGGTGGCGGAAACACCATATATTTT CSARQGGGGNTIYF
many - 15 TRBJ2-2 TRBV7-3 TGTGCCAGCAGACCAACTCTAGGGAACACCGGGGAGCTGTTTTTT CASRPTLGNTGELFF
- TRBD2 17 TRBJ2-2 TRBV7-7 TGTGCTAGCAGCTTAGATCGACTAGCGGCAAACACCGGGGAGCTGTTTTTT CASSLDRLAANTGELFF
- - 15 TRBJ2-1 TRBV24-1 TGTGCCACCAGTTACCAAACACTAACGGCGGATGAGCAGTTCTTC CATSYQTLTADEQFF
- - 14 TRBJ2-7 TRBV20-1 TGCAGTGCTTCTCGTCGCGGGACCTCCTACGAGCAGTACTTC CSASRRGTSYEQYF
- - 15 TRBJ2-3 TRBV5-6 TGTGCCAGCAGCTTGGAACGGACTAGCACAGATACGCAGTATTTT CASSLERTSTDTQYF
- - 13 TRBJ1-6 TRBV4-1 TGCGCCAGCAGCCAAGTCGAGGATTCACCCCTCCACTTT CASSQVEDSPLHF
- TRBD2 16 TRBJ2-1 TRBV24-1 TGTGCCACCAGTGACCGACTAGCGGGGGAGGACAATGAGCAGTTCTTC CATSDRLAGEDNEQFF
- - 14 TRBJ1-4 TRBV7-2 TGTGCCAGCAGATCCGGGATCATTGGTGAAAAACTGTTTTTT CASRSGIIGEKLFF
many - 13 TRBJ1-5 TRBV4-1 TGCGCCAGCAGCCAAGGCCCCAATCAGCCCCAGCATTTT CASSQGPNQPQHF
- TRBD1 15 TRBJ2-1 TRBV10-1 TGCGCCAGCAGAGCCGGGACAGTTGGAAACAATGAGCAGTTCTTC CASRAGTVGNNEQFF